This is a list of T cell receptor beta chains from one sample in a study of PD-L1 blockade in urothelial cancer. Repertoires were generated with immunoSEQ multiplex PCR, while TCRdb's copy carries only in-frame clones and drops some. The sample consists of more than 90,000 clones, 80% to 95% of them appearing once. The specimen comprised PBMCs, sampled around atezolizumab (anti-PD-L1) treatment. The receptor set was obtained from a man in his 60s with urothelial cancer. Both conserved end residues are trimmed from each CDR3.

v_gene,CDR3aa
TRBV6-8,ASSPAGGSPYEQY
TRBV7-2,ASSLGPQGYGYT
TRBV20-1,SAAPAETQY
TRBV19,ASSAQGENTEAF
TRBV5-1,ASSFLAGGPLNEQF
TRBV23-1,ASSHQGCYT
TRBV29-1,SADLAGARSSYNEQF
TRBV7-9,ASSLPGQPDEKLF
TRBV4-3,ASSQDRGIGEKLF
TRBV7-8,ASSRTGQETQY
TRBV4-1,ASSPSSGGHQETQY
TRBV7-2,ASSLAVTDTQY
TRBV29-1,SASSGVSTDTQY
TRBV23-1,ASITRTDRGKGKVGTNEKLF
TRBV5-5,ASTQYSTDTQY
TRBV4-2,ASSQVSILGGSGANVLT
TRBV4-1,ASSQEVNSGGLSTDTQY
TRBV28,ASSSGAYNEQF
TRBV5-1,ASSIGGTGFITEAF
TRBV21-1,ASSKALAGYTDTQY
TRBV5-8,ASTKTVKETQY
TRBV7-9,ASSLMWENSYEQY
TRBV5-1,ASRSGQVNNYGYT
TRBV7-9,ASSLGRGDGYEQY
TRBV19,ASSIQGTGANVLT
TRBV28,ASSLRSYGKAVVGELF
TRBV7-2,ASRLLAGRAAVGEQY
TRBV19,ASSIGLAGVNHQETQY
TRBV5-1,ASSLGTGVEKLF
TRBV5-1,ASSSGQGSDTQY
TRBV7-2,ASSPWTSLDTQY
TRBV5-4,ASSGTGADTQY
TRBV27,ASRRIGTRETQY
TRBV10-3,ATEGGQGSGNTIY
TRBV5-4,ASSFSQETQY
TRBV15,ATTPTLTGTGGEDTQY
TRBV7-2,ASSVTRGNNEQF
TRBV19,ASSIRAGAYEQY
TRBV2,ASSEAGLGTGGGYT
TRBV5-1,ASSVTRGRTNEQF